This T cell receptor (beta chain) was profiled in a study of chronic HIV infection and antiretroviral therapy (dated by TCRdb to the mid-2010s). Inclusive of the bounding cysteine and phenylalanine, the CDR3 is 13 residues long. The read is trimmed to its CDR3 DNA, 39 bases read in frame from base 1. V loses 3 bases of germline sequence and J loses 5 bases, and the interval between the two ends is 10 bases. Sequences MNHEY (CDR1) and SMNVEV (CDR2) are obtained from the germline V gene (reference sequence). With regard to this clonotype: Its antigen is currently not known. No clone much larger than this one lies a single base away; base qualities are absent.

The library was generated by 5' RACE. The listed sequencing device is Illumina MiSeq. The public reads were quality trimmed at Q25 with fastp and then assembled into clones with MiXCR by TCRdb, keeping productive beta chains. One record per CDR3 amino acid sequence lists the most common genes and DNA. Counted in this sample were 40,000 to 50,000 distinct CDR3 sequences; 19% of them appeared once. The top ten clonotypes cover approximately 3% of the sample. The rearranged chain carries TRBV27 and TRBJ1-1; the D gene cannot be resolved reliably. This clonotype was sampled from an adult who had HIV and had not received antiretroviral therapy, or was an uninfected healthy control (not recorded which). Sequencing was done on a sample of peripheral blood. The base sequence is TGTGCCAGCAGTTTGGCCCAACGGACTGAAGCTTTCTTT. Protein translation: CASSLAQRTEAFF.